This entry features one TCR beta chain sequence. These data are taken from a study of blood T cell repertoires in COVID-19. Study summary: Sites in the United States, Italy and Spain provided acute and convalescent COVID-19 samples.

The table came from immunoSEQ multiplex PCR; TCRdb's copy has only in-frame clones and leaves some out. The table shows roughly 52,000 clones, with roughly 82% occurring only once. The source material was peripheral blood. The TCR originated in a woman of 80 years or more with acute or convalescent COVID-19.

This CDR3 reads CASSSLAGGPYEQYF. The CDR3 nucleotides are TGTGCCAGCAGTAGCCTAGCGGGGGGCCCTTACGAGCAGTACTTC. The V gene is TRBV27, the J gene TRBJ2-7; 11 bases line up with TRBD2. V lost 5 bases, J lost 4 bases, and 7 bases stayed unmatched. Germline-derived CDR1 and CDR2 are MNHEY and SMNVEV (reference sequence). CDR3 length: 15 amino acids.